This TCR beta chain stems from a study of T cells after yellow fever vaccination. V lost 0 bases and J 6 bases, leaving 6 bases between the germline ends. In germline, CDR1 is SGHRS, CDR2 YFSETQ. The CDR3 has 12 amino acids. TCRdb recomputed calls from the 5' RACE reads with MiXCR, one row per CDR3 protein. This repertoire shows about 340,000 distinct CDR3 sequences, under 15% found once; its top ten account for 2.5% to 4%. This material consisted of CD4+ T cells sorted from PBMCs, taken 15 days after the yellow fever booster vaccination. The chain recombines TRBV5-1 with TRBJ1-2; D remains unclear. The sequence was collected from a man younger than 30 who received the YFV17D yellow fever vaccine. CDR3 amino acids: CASSLDRHGYTF. Written as DNA, the CDR3 is TGCGCCAGCAGCTTGGACAGACATGGCTACACCTTC.